This is a list of T cell receptor beta chains from one sample in a study of T-cell memory formation after mild COVID-19. TCRdb ran MiXCR on the 5' RACE reads and lists one entry per CDR3 protein. The sample contains 85,000 to 130,000 distinct CDR3 sequences, approximately 17% of which appear only once. Sequenced input: PBMCs or a T cell subset sorted from them (not recorded which). These TCRs come from an adult woman who had mild COVID-19 (a few samples of this study predate the infection). Cell type and time point are not known. The CDR3 runs from the conserved cysteine through the conserved F or W. D genes are given only for firm matches. Some rows have no size entry. The others give once, few or many, or a class for an expanded clone.

few	TRBD2	TRBJ2-5	TRBV6-2/TRBV6-3	TGTGCCAGCAGTCCCCCTAGCGGGAGGGCCTTAGAGACCCAGTACTTC	CASSPPSGRALETQYF
.	.	TRBJ2-3	TRBV24-1	TGTGCCACCAGTGATCGGCCGGGACAAGACACAGATACGCAGTATTTT	CATSDRPGQDTDTQYF
.	.	TRBJ1-1	TRBV19	TGTGCCAGTAGTATAGTGGTGGGTGGCACTGAAGCTTTCTTT	CASSIVVGGTEAFF
few	TRBD1	TRBJ1-1	TRBV12-3/TRBV12-4	TGTGCCAGCAGTTCGGGACAGGCTGAAGCTTTCTTT	CASSSGQAEAFF
medium-sized	.	TRBJ2-3	TRBV25-1	TGTGCCAGCAGTGAATACTCCCTTACAGATACGCAGTATTTT	CASSEYSLTDTQYF
few	.	TRBJ2-1	TRBV6-6	TGTGCCAGCAGTTACTCGGTGACAGTCTCCTACAATGAGCAGTTCTTC	CASSYSVTVSYNEQFF
many	.	TRBJ2-7	TRBV7-2	TGTGCCAGCAGCCCTTATCTGGGATACGAGCAGTACTTC	CASSPYLGYEQYF
.	TRBD1	TRBJ1-3	TRBV25-1	TGTGCCAGCAGTGAATGGGGACAGGGCGGAAACACCATATATTTT	CASSEWGQGGNTIYF
few	.	TRBJ1-5	TRBV4-3	TGCGCCAGCAGCCAAGATCGATCGGAATATCAGCCCCAGCATTTT	CASSQDRSEYQPQHF
.	.	TRBJ2-3	TRBV5-4	TGTGCCAGCAGCTCTTCCGAACGCGGGATTACAGATACGCAGTATTTT	CASSSSERGITDTQYF
.	.	TRBJ2-2	TRBV6-2/TRBV6-3	TGTGCCAGCAGTTACGAGGCCGGGGAGCTGTTTTTT	CASSYEAGELFF
few	.	TRBJ1-1	TRBV4-1	TGCGCCAGCAGCCAATTCTGGCTGGGGAACACTGAAGCTTTCTTT	CASSQFWLGNTEAFF
.	.	TRBJ2-1	TRBV5-1	TGCGCCAGCAGCATGAGGGAGAATGAGCAGTTCTTC	CASSMRENEQFF
medium-sized	.	TRBJ2-7	TRBV7-9	TGTGCCAGCAGCGAGGCAGCATCCTACGAGCAGTACTTC	CASSEAASYEQYF
.	.	TRBJ1-1	TRBV19	TGTGCCAGTGCGTGGCAGACGAACACTGAAGCTTTCTTT	CASAWQTNTEAFF
few	TRBD2	TRBJ2-3	TRBV28	TGTGCCAGCACCACACTTGAGGGAGGGGAAACAGATACGCAGTATTTT	CASTTLEGGETDTQYF
few	.	TRBJ1-1	TRBV10-3	TGTGCCATCAGTCCCTCCGGGGGGAACACTGAAGCTTTCTTT	CAISPSGGNTEAFF
few	TRBD1	TRBJ2-1	TRBV14	TGTGCCAGCAGCCACATTGGACAGGGTCAAAGAGGCGATGAGCAGTTCTTC	CASSHIGQGQRGDEQFF
few	.	TRBJ2-7	TRBV27	TGTGCCAGCAGATCCGGGTACGAGCAGTACTTC	CASRSGYEQYF
.	.	TRBJ1-3	TRBV6-5	TGTGCCAGCACCCCGAACATGTGGCCTGGAAACACCATATATTTT	CASTPNMWPGNTIYF
.	TRBD2	TRBJ2-1	TRBV29-1	TGCAGCGCCCTGGGACTAGCGGGAGGCGTTGAGCAGTTCTTC	CSALGLAGGVEQFF
few	.	TRBJ2-7	TRBV15	TGTGCCACCAGCAGCGGCTACGAGCAGTACTTC	CATSSGYEQYF
few	.	TRBJ2-2	TRBV29-1	TGCAGCGTTGGGTACAGGGATACCGGGGAGCTGTTTTTT	CSVGYRDTGELFF
.	.	TRBJ2-7	TRBV7-9	TGTGCCAGCAGCTTATTCGGCGAGCAGTACTTC	CASSLFGEQYF
.	.	TRBJ1-2	TRBV7-9	TGTGCCAGCAGCTTACCCGGGAGTGGCTACACCTTC	CASSLPGSGYTF
.	.	TRBJ2-3	TRBV15	TGTGCCACCAGCCACAGGGTCCTGGATACGCAGTATTTT	CATSHRVLDTQYF
.	.	TRBJ1-5	TRBV6-5	TGTGCCAGCAGTTACGGTCCCGCGGGGGGCAATCAGCCCCAGCATTTT	CASSYGPAGGNQPQHF
many	TRBD1	TRBJ2-7	TRBV25-1	TGTGCCAGCAGTGCCCGGGACAGTAGCTCCTACGAGCAGTACTTC	CASSARDSSSYEQYF
few	.	TRBJ2-1	TRBV11-3	TGTGCCAGCAGCCCAGGATTTGGGGGCTCCTACAATGAGCAGTTCTTC	CASSPGFGGSYNEQFF
.	.	TRBJ1-2	TRBV20-1	TGCAGTGCTAGTCTGTTTGGGGAGGCTAACTATGGCTACACCTTC	CSASLFGEANYGYTF
.	TRBD1	TRBJ2-7	TRBV4-1	TGCGCCAGCAGCCATAACAGGGGCTCCTACGAGCAGTACTTC	CASSHNRGSYEQYF
.	.	TRBJ1-1	TRBV29-1	TGCAGCGTTGGGAATTCCCTTGAGGCTGAAGCTTTCTTT	CSVGNSLEAEAFF
.	.	TRBJ2-7	TRBV5-6	TGTGCCAGCAGCTCTCGGGGAAACTACGAGCAGTACTTC	CASSSRGNYEQYF
.	TRBD1	TRBJ2-7	TRBV4-3	TGCGCCAGCAGCCAAGATACAGGGGGCCGGGGAGAGCAGTACTTC	CASSQDTGGRGEQYF
.	TRBD1	TRBJ2-4	TRBV25-1	TGTGCCAGCAGTGAAAAACAGGGGTGGGAAAACATTCAGTACTTC	CASSEKQGWENIQYF
few	.	TRBJ1-2	TRBV2	TGTGCCAGCACCAGGAACTATGGCTACACCTTC	CASTRNYGYTF
few	.	TRBJ2-3	TRBV4-1	TGCGCCAGCAGCCAAAAAGGGTCCCCGGGCACAGATACGCAGTATTTT	CASSQKGSPGTDTQYF
.	TRBD1	TRBJ2-7	TRBV11-2	TGTGCCAGCAGCATCTTCCCGGGACAGGGCTACGAGCAGTACTTC	CASSIFPGQGYEQYF
.	.	TRBJ1-1	TRBV6-2/TRBV6-3	TGTGCCAGCAGTTACAACGGGCTCGGGGGGCACGCTTTCTTT	CASSYNGLGGHAFF
.	.	TRBJ2-7	TRBV6-5	TGTGCCAGCAGTTACTCCGGCAGGGGTTACGAGCAGTACTTC	CASSYSGRGYEQYF
few	TRBD2	TRBJ2-3	TRBV12-3/TRBV12-4	TGTGCCAGCAGTTTATCCCTAGCGGGGGGCACAGATACGCAGTATTTT	CASSLSLAGGTDTQYF
few	.	TRBJ2-1	TRBV7-6	TGTGCCAGCAGCTTAGCGGCCGGGTTGGATGAGCAGTTCTTC	CASSLAAGLDEQFF
few	.	TRBJ1-1	TRBV7-9	TGTGCCACCTTGACGAACACTGAAGCTTTCTTT	CATLTNTEAFF
.	.	TRBJ2-6	TRBV5-1	TGCGCCAGCAGCTTGTTCAACCGAGGGACTGGGGCCAACGTCCTGACTTTC	CASSLFNRGTGANVLTF
few	.	TRBJ2-2	TRBV7-7	TGTGCTAGCAGCCCCTGGGCGAACACCGGGGAGCTGTTTTTT	CASSPWANTGELFF
.	TRBD1	TRBJ2-7	TRBV5-1	TGCGCCAGCAGCTCACCTCCGGGACAGGGCTACGAGCAGTACTTC	CASSSPPGQGYEQYF
.	.	TRBJ2-3	TRBV7-9	TGTGCCAGCAGCTTAGGTTTGGGACCATCGCAGTATTTT	CASSLGLGPSQYF
few	TRBD2	TRBJ2-3	TRBV4-2	TGTGCCAGCAGCCAAGATCTAGCGGGAGTGGTGACAGATACGCAGTATTTT	CASSQDLAGVVTDTQYF
many	.	TRBJ2-1	TRBV15	TGTGCCACCAGCAGACAGGGCCTGTGGTACAATGAGCAGTTCTTC	CATSRQGLWYNEQFF
.	.	TRBJ2-3	TRBV27	TGTGCCAGCAGTGGGCCCGGTAGAAGGACGCAGTATTTT	CASSGPGRRTQYF
.	.	TRBJ2-7	TRBV19	TGTGCCAGTAGTGACCGGGTCCTAAGTTCCTACGAGCAGTACTTC	CASSDRVLSSYEQYF